These 31 T cell receptor beta chains came from one sample sequenced in a study of Ad26.COV2.S vaccination and SARS-CoV-2 variants. Data came from immunoSEQ multiplex PCR; TCRdb stores just in-frame clones and leaves some out. The sample consists of 45,000 or so clones, around 83% of them appearing once. The sample here was peripheral blood, taken after recovery from COVID-19. These receptor sequences come from a human donor who had recovered from COVID-19.

This clone turned up a few times. The chain couples TRBV7-9 to TRBJ2-3; 7 bases align to TRBD2. Trimming removed 6 bases from V and 3 bases from J; junction bases left unmatched: 9. This CDR3 has 15 amino acids. The germline gives CDR1 SEHNR, CDR2 FQNEAQ (reference sequence). CDR3 sequence reads: CASSLWGGRTDTQYF. For the CDR3, the DNA is TGTGCCAGCAGTCTCTGGGGCGGGAGAACAGATACGCAGTATTTT.

V gene TRBV28 combines with J gene TRBJ1-2; a possible D gene is TRBD1 (5 bases). CDR3 length equals 13 residues. V was cut by 7 bases and J by 6 bases, with 15 bases left in between. Germline lookup yields CDR1 MDHEN and CDR2 SYDVKM. In DNA form, the CDR3 reads TGTGCCAGCATCGGGGGGGACTCTCATGGCTACACCTTC. Translated: CASIGGDSHGYTF.

The genes are TRBV18 and TRBJ2-1; D is ambiguous. The V end lost 0 bases, the J end lost 0 bases, and 9 bases lay between the germline ends. This CDR3 contains 16 residues. Germline-derived CDR1 and CDR2 are KGHSH and LQKENI. The CDR3 spells CASSPPGSSSYNEQFF. The CDR3, as DNA: TGTGCCAGCTCACCACCGGGCAGTAGCTCCTACAATGAGCAGTTCTTC.

This clone has just one count. This rearrangement joins TRBV12-3 or TRBV12-4 to TRBJ1-3; D is undetermined. V was trimmed by 2 bases and J by 4 bases, leaving 6 bases between them. The CDR3 has 13 residues. The CDR3 sequence is CASSLLAGNTIYF. In DNA, the CDR3 is TGTGCCAGCAGTTTATTGGCCGGAAACACCATATATTTT.

The chain recombines TRBV2 with TRBJ2-7, with TRBD2 matching over 15 bases. Germline CDR1 is SNHLY and CDR2 is FYNNEI. This CDR3 has 17 amino acids. Trimming took 2 bases from V and 4 from J; bases not matched to a gene: 6. For the CDR3, the DNA is TGTGCCAGCAGTGAACGTTCGGGGACTAGCGGGGGGTACGAGCAGTACTTC. Amino acids: CASSERSGTSGGYEQYF.

The chain combines TRBV6-6 with TRBJ1-2; maybe TRBD1 (5 bases). This CDR3 spans 13 amino acids. Germline V gives CDR1 MNHNY, CDR2 SVGAGI (reference sequence). Trimming removed 6 bases from V and 5 bases from J, with 13 bases in between. The chain's CDR3 is CASSLEGTYGYTF. Here the CDR3 DNA reads TGTGCCAGCAGCCTCGAGGGGACTTATGGCTACACCTTC.

This clone has a single count. The V call is TRBV5-1, the J call TRBJ2-5, with D perhaps TRBD1 (5 bases). Germline V gene data show CDR1 as SGHRS and CDR2 as YFSETQ. Trimming left V 0 bases short and J 3 bases short, with 9 bases between. This CDR3 spans 14 amino acids. The CDR3 sequence is CASSLARAKETQYF. The DNA for the CDR3 is TGCGCCAGCAGCTTGGCCAGGGCTAAAGAGACCCAGTACTTC.

The chain recombines TRBV7-9 with TRBJ2-5; D is perhaps TRBD1 (6 bases). The CDR3 runs 14 residues. CDR1 SEHNR and CDR2 FQNEAQ come from the germline V gene (reference sequence). V lost 3 bases, J lost 5 bases, and 13 bases lay in between. The CDR3 region is CASSLISQGETQYF. The CDR3 nucleotides read TGTGCCAGCAGCTTGATATCCCAGGGGGAGACCCAGTACTTC. The full variable domain, in which reference TRBV7-9 and TRBJ2-5 provide the parts outside the CDR3, is DTGVSQNPRHKITKRGQNVTFRCDPISEHNRLYWYRQTLGQGPEFLTYFQNEAQLEKSRLLSDRFSAERPKGSFSTLEIQRTEQGDSAMYLCASSLISQGETQYFGPGTRLLVL.

The chain couples TRBV28 to TRBJ2-7, with 11 bases aligning to TRBD2. The CDR3 sequence is 14 residues long. Germline V gene lookup returns CDR1 MDHEN and CDR2 SYDVKM. J gave up 5 bases and V 5 bases, and 5 bases lay outside the gene matches. The CDR3 DNA is TGTGCCAGCAGTATTACTAGCGGGAGTAACGAGCAGTACTTC. Its translation is CASSITSGSNEQYF.

J is TRBJ1-1 and V is TRBV30, with a possible D match to TRBD1 (5 bases). Germline V gene sequence: CDR1 GTSNPN, CDR2 SVGIG (reference sequence). The CDR3 covers 17 residues. V was clipped by 0 bases and J by 1 base, with 18 bases between them. The CDR3 bases are TGTGCCTGGAGTGTTTCCCACGGGGCTATGAGGAACACTGAAGCTTTCTTT. Protein: CAWSVSHGAMRNTEAFF.

J is TRBJ1-3 and V is TRBV3-1 (or the pseudogene TRBV3-2), with D perhaps TRBD1 (5 bases). The CDR3 runs 17 residues. Trimming shortened V by 1 base and J by 4 bases, and 17 bases separated the two germline ends. Germline V gives CDR1 LGHDT, CDR2 YNNKEL (reference sequence). CDR3 region: CASSQGQGRSRGNTIYF. The CDR3 DNA reads TGTGCCAGCAGCCAAGGCCAGGGCAGGTCGCGGGGAAACACCATATATTTT.

V usage is TRBV3-1 (or the pseudogene TRBV3-2) and J usage is TRBJ1-6, with a tentative D call TRBD1 (5 bases). The germline V and J ends were trimmed by 7 bases and 6 bases, with 7 bases remaining between them. Germline lookup yields CDR1 LGHDT and CDR2 YNNKEL (reference sequence). This CDR3 is built from 12 residues. CDR3 nucleotide sequence: TGTGCCAGCACAGGGATTAATTCACCCCTCCACTTT. This gives the protein CASTGINSPLHF.

V usage is TRBV11-1 and J usage is TRBJ2-5, with D tentatively TRBD2 (6 bases). The CDR3 sequence is 15 residues long. Germline V gene data show CDR1 as SGHAT and CDR2 as FQDESV (reference sequence). V gave up 4 bases and J gave up 5 bases, with 17 bases separating them. The DNA for the CDR3 is TGTGCCAGCAGCTACCGGGCTCTTGGGGGGGAGACCCAGTACTTC. It specifies CASSYRALGGETQYF.

This chain uses TRBV18 with TRBJ1-5; D remains unclear. The V gene lost 0 bases and the J gene lost 2 bases, with 14 bases spanning the gap. Germline V gives CDR1 KGHSH, CDR2 LQKENI. The CDR3 sequence is 17 residues long. CDR3 nucleotides: TGTGCCAGCTCACCACCGGGCTATTCTGGTGGCAATCAGCCCCAGCATTTT. This codes for CASSPPGYSGGNQPQHF.

The rearrangement links TRBV27 to TRBJ1-2; D call uncertain. Germline V lookup: CDR1 MNHEY, CDR2 SMNVEV (reference sequence). The CDR3 is made up of 14 amino acids. Trimming took 10 bases from V and 4 from J, leaving 19 bases between them. CDR3 in DNA: TGTGCCACCCCTGGCCGAGGGCCCATCTATGGCTACACCTTC. Its protein product is CATPGRGPIYGYTF.

The rearrangement links TRBV10-2 to TRBJ2-1; D not resolved. There are 12 residues in the CDR3. The V gene lost 6 bases and the J gene lost 5 bases, with 8 bases spanning the gap. Germline CDR1 reads WSHSY; CDR2 reads SAAADI. CDR3 bases: TGCGCCAGCAGAGGTCTGGACAATGAGCAGTTCTTC. Amino acid sequence: CASRGLDNEQFF.

This clone was observed a handful of times. The gene calls are TRBV5-1 and TRBJ1-1, with 7 bases lining up with TRBD1. Trimming cost V 4 bases and J 3 bases; bases outside gene matches: 9. Looked up from germline, CDR1 is SGHRS and CDR2 is YFSETQ. CDR3 length equals 15 residues. CDR3 coding DNA: TGCGCCAGCAGCCCGGGACAGCAGGAGGACACTGAAGCTTTCTTT. Protein: CASSPGQQEDTEAFF.

The V gene is TRBV18, the J gene TRBJ1-4, with a tentative D call TRBD1 (6 bases). V was trimmed by 2 bases and J by 8 bases, leaving 12 bases between them. Germline-derived CDR1 and CDR2 are KGHSH and LQKENI. The CDR3 extends over 14 amino acids. The CDR3 loop reads CASSPTGMFEKLFF. The DNA of the CDR3 is TGTGCCAGCTCACCAACAGGGATGTTCGAAAAACTGTTTTTT.

This chain uses TRBV6-1 with TRBJ2-1; D gene uncertain. Germline V gene sequence: CDR1 MNHNS, CDR2 SASEGT. This CDR3 region has 15 residues. Trimming removed 2 bases from V and 7 bases from J, with 15 bases in between. This CDR3 reads CASSELGLVGNEQFF. DNA of the CDR3: TGTGCCAGCAGTGAACTAGGATTAGTTGGAAATGAGCAGTTCTTC.

This chain's CDR3 is CASRDSGTIEQFF. The DNA for the CDR3 is TGTGCCAGTCGGGACTCAGGTACAATTGAGCAGTTCTTC. The chain recombines TRBV27 with TRBJ2-1; D may be TRBD2 (6 bases). Germline CDR1 and CDR2: MNHEY and SMNVEV (reference sequence). This CDR3 spans 13 amino acids. V shed 9 bases and J shed 9 bases, with 18 bases lying between them.

This chain links TRBV6-5 with TRBJ1-1, with D tentatively TRBD1 (5 bases). CDR1 and CDR2 (germline): MNHEY, SVGAGI. V lost 6 bases, J lost 10 bases, and 15 bases lay in between. This CDR3 has 12 amino acids. DNA for the CDR3: TGTGCCAGCAGCGGGGGTGGGGAGGCAGCTTTCTTT. This gives the protein CASSGGGEAAFF.

The chain recombines TRBV20-1 with TRBJ1-1, with no clear D. Germline loops: CDR1 DFQATT, CDR2 SNEGSKA (reference sequence). V shed 4 bases and J shed 3 bases, with 6 bases lying between them. The CDR3 spans 11 residues. The CDR3 bases are TGCAGTGCTACGGGTGACACTGAAGCTTTCTTT. Amino acids: CSATGDTEAFF.

V usage is TRBV18 and J usage is TRBJ2-7; unclear D gene. The germline V and J ends were trimmed by 2 bases and 6 bases, with 8 bases remaining between them. CDR1 and CDR2 (germline): KGHSH, LQKENI. The CDR3 runs to 12 residues. For the CDR3, the DNA is TGTGCCAGCTCACCAAAGGGCGGCGAGCAGTACGTC. It specifies CASSPKGGEQYV.

This clone was counted only a few times. The CDR3 DNA reads as TGTGCCACCAGCCACAGGGGTAGCACAGATACGCAGTATTTT. It codes for CATSHRGSTDTQYF. V gene TRBV24-1 combines with J gene TRBJ2-3, with TRBD1 identical over 7 bases. The CDR3 consists of 14 residues. Trimming at V came to 7 bases and at J to 0 bases, leaving 3 bases not matched to a gene. Germline loops: CDR1 KGHDR, CDR2 SFDVKD.

V gene TRBV6-1 combines with J gene TRBJ1-2, with D possibly TRBD1 on 6 matching bases. The CDR3 length is 15 residues. V lost 2 bases and J 0 bases, leaving 10 bases between the germline ends. Germline CDR1 MNHNS, CDR2 SASEGT. The CDR3 spells CASSERTASNYGYTF. In DNA form, the CDR3 reads TGTGCCAGCAGTGAAAGGACAGCATCTAACTATGGCTACACCTTC.

This chain uses TRBV29-1 with TRBJ1-1, with 7 bases matching TRBD1. J was trimmed by 0 bases and V by 7 bases; bases with no gene match: 2. The CDR3 length is 12 residues. The germline V gene has CDR1 SQVTM and CDR2 ANQGSEA. CDR3 sequence reads: CSAGTVNTEAFF. CDR3 sequence (DNA): TGCAGCGCCGGGACAGTGAACACTGAAGCTTTCTTT.

CDR3 region: CASSSAGYTGELFF. The CDR3, as DNA: TGTGCCAGCAGTTCGGCGGGTTACACCGGGGAGCTGTTTTTT. This rearrangement joins TRBV27 to TRBJ2-2; TRBD2 is a possible D gene (5 bases). V lost 4 bases and J 3 bases, leaving 9 bases between the germline ends. Looked up from germline, CDR1 is MNHEY and CDR2 is SMNVEV (reference sequence). The CDR3 is made up of 14 amino acids.

The rearrangement uses TRBV10-3 and TRBJ1-1, with unresolved D. The CDR3 consists of 15 residues. CDR1 and CDR2 (germline): ENHRY, SYGVKD. Trimming shortened V by 4 bases and J by 0 bases, and 12 bases separated the two germline ends. The CDR3 DNA is TGTGCCATCAGTGTGGGGAATTTAATGAACACTGAAGCTTTCTTT. Translated: CAISVGNLMNTEAFF.

The chain recombines TRBV29-1 with TRBJ1-4; maybe TRBD1 (5 bases). The CDR3 has 14 residues. The germline CDR1 and CDR2 sequences are SQVTM and ANQGSEA. Trimming took off 6 bases at V and 4 bases at J, with 15 bases between the two ends. CDR3 in DNA: TGCAGCGTAGCCATTCCGGGGCTTAATGAAAAACTGTTTTTT. Translating it yields CSVAIPGLNEKLFF.

The rearrangement uses TRBV10-2 and TRBJ1-1; possibly TRBD1 for D (5 bases). This CDR3 region has 17 residues. Per germline, CDR1 WSHSY and CDR2 SAAADI. Trimming shortened V by 6 bases and J by 0 bases, and 20 bases separated the two germline ends. The CDR3 reads CASRPRSEGSMNTEAFF. In nucleotides, the CDR3 is TGCGCCAGCAGGCCGCGATCTGAGGGGTCCATGAACACTGAAGCTTTCTTT.

The gene calls are TRBV25-1 and TRBJ1-4; TRBD1 is a possible D gene (6 bases). In germline, CDR1 is MGHDK, CDR2 SYGVNS. This CDR3 has 14 amino acids. Between the trimmed V and J ends, which lost 2 bases and 5 bases, there was a span of 9 bases. In DNA, the CDR3 is TGTGCCAGCAGTGAAGGAGGGGGGAATGAAAAACTGTTTTTT. It translates to CASSEGGGNEKLFF. The complete variable domain, with remaining parts taken from reference TRBV25-1 and TRBJ1-4, reads EADIYQTPRYLVIGTGKKITLECSQTMGHDKMYWYQQDPGMELHLIHYSYGVNSTEKGDLSSESTVSRIRTEHFPLTLESARPSHTSQYLCASSEGGGNEKLFFGSGTQLSVL.